A selection of T cell receptor beta chains follows, all from one sample in a study of cytomegalovirus exposure and HLA in healthy donors. TCRdb's table, derived via immunoSEQ multiplex PCR, lists solely in-frame clones and lacks some. The table lists 160,000 or so clones, approximately 86% of them singletons. The sequenced sample consisted of PBMCs. Receptors originate from a young woman in good health and CMV-seronegative. CDR3s include the opening cysteine and the closing phenylalanine or tryptophan. The D gene is left open where the match is weak. Size tells how often a clone was seen (once, few, many) or the class of an expanded clone, and some rows leave it out.

. | 14 | TRBJ2-7 | . | TRBV28 | CASQVNGLTYEQYF | TGTGCCAGCCAGGTCAACGGACTAACCTACGAGCAGTACTTC
. | 12 | TRBJ2-5 | . | TRBV28 | CASSEQKETQYF | TGTGCCAGCAGTGAACAGAAAGAGACCCAGTACTTC
. | 16 | TRBJ1-1 | . | TRBV4-1 | CASSQTRTASNTEAFF | TGCGCCAGCAGCCAGACCCGGACAGCCTCAAACACTGAAGCTTTCTTT
TRBD2 | 15 | TRBJ2-7 | . | TRBV5-1 | CASSLVPTSGYEQYF | TGCGCCAGCAGCTTGGTGCCTACTAGCGGCTACGAGCAGTACTTC
TRBD1 | 15 | TRBJ1-5 | once | TRBV19 | CASSRGDRNIEPQHF | TGTGCCAGTAGTAGAGGGGACAGGAATATAGAGCCCCAGCATTTT
TRBD1 | 14 | TRBJ1-1 | few | TRBV5-1 | CASSFGTVNTEAFF | TGCGCCAGCAGCTTCGGGACAGTGAACACTGAAGCTTTCTTT
TRBD1 | 15 | TRBJ2-7 | few | TRBV11-2 | CASSPGTGEGYEQYF | TGTGCCAGCAGCCCAGGGACAGGCGAAGGCTACGAGCAGTACTTC
TRBD2 | 16 | TRBJ2-1 | . | TRBV28 | CASRGLAENVYNEQFF | TGTGCCAGCAGAGGACTAGCGGAGAACGTCTACAATGAGCAGTTCTTC
TRBD2 | 16 | TRBJ2-5 | . | TRBV11-3 | CASSPGLAGDQETQYF | TGTGCCAGCAGCCCCGGACTAGCGGGGGACCAAGAGACCCAGTACTTC
. | 12 | TRBJ2-7 | . | TRBV28 | CASSQASYEQYF | TGTGCCAGCAGTCAGGCTTCCTACGAGCAGTACTTC
TRBD1 | 14 | TRBJ1-2 | . | TRBV6-6 | CASSHSERGLGYTF | TGTGCCAGCAGTCACTCGGAGAGGGGGCTTGGCTACACCTTC
. | 15 | TRBJ1-2 | few | TRBV15 | CATSRARQDTYGYTF | TGTGCCACCAGCAGAGCCCGACAGGACACCTATGGCTACACCTTC
TRBD2 | 17 | TRBJ2-3 | . | TRBV9 | CASSVRTGGRMTDTQYF | TGTGCCAGCAGCGTCCGAACTGGCGGGAGGATGACAGATACGCAGTATTTT
TRBD1 | 13 | TRBJ1-2 | . | TRBV6-5 | CASSPQGGYGYTF | TGTGCCAGCAGTCCTCAGGGGGGCTATGGCTACACCTTC
TRBD1 | 15 | TRBJ2-1 | once | TRBV11-3 | CASSLGQGSYNEQFF | TGTGCCAGCAGCCTGGGACAGGGTTCCTACAATGAGCAGTTCTTC
. | 15 | TRBJ2-2 | . | TRBV28 | CASSFTGGGTGELFF | TGTGCCAGCAGTTTCACAGGGGGGGGAACCGGGGAGCTGTTTTTT